This T cell receptor (beta chain) was captured by sequencing in a study of CD8+CD57+ T cells in acquired aplastic anemia. Study as a whole: Yields of DNA that came from sorted CD4+ and CD8+ cells averaged roughly 3.3 ug. Healthy donor CD4+ cell samples had a mean of around 9.9 million reads. Study results and caveats: Patients and healthy controls showed no significant CD8+ Simpson's diversity difference. The number of CD8+ CDR3 sequences shared by patients and controls was twenty-nine.

CDR1 is SNHLY and CDR2 is FYNNEI in the germline V gene. The CDR3 has 12 residues. Genomic DNA provided the template from which TCR beta VDJ and CDR3 profiles were obtained. TCRdb passed the reads through MiXCR, listing each CDR3 protein once. The profile shows approximately 99,000 distinct CDR3 sequences, 50% to 65% of them singletons. In the case of this clonotype: Its antigen remains unidentified.

The chain has TRBV2 and TRBJ2-7; possible D gene TRBD2, 5 bases. Material: sorted CD4+, CD8+, or CD8+CD57+ T cells (not recorded which) from PBMCs. The sequence was obtained from a human donor in good health, serving as a control. The CDR3 spells CAGRAGSYEQYF. In DNA form, the CDR3 reads TGTGCTGGGCGGGCCGGTTCCTACGAGCAGTACTTC.